This passage covers 12 T cell receptor beta chains from one sample sequenced in a study of blood T cell repertoires in COVID-19 (dated by TCRdb to 2019 to 2021). The library relied on the immunoSEQ multiplex PCR assay. In TCRdb, the immuneACCESS table is reduced to in-frame sequences with V and J assigned. These tables do not hold every clone; where another copy was compared, an unresolved V gene accounts for under half, and the others remain unexplained. The sample table holds about 170,000 clones, of which approximately 80% were seen once. Roughly 15% of the sample is in the top ten clones. Sequenced: peripheral blood. Receptors originate from a woman aged 70-85 years with COVID-19, enrolled during active disease.

This chain connects TRBV20-1 to TRBJ1-1; unclear D gene. V was pared by 3 bases and J by 5 bases, with 13 bases between. Per germline, CDR1 DFQATT and CDR2 SNEGSKA (reference sequence). The CDR3 length is 13 residues. The CDR3 is CSASVTAGTEAFF. Written as DNA, the CDR3 is TGCAGTGCTAGTGTAACTGCGGGGACTGAAGCTTTCTTT.

The chain combines TRBV27 with TRBJ1-1; 10 bases are a match to TRBD1. The CDR3 is made up of 13 amino acids. Germline V gene lookup returns CDR1 MNHEY and CDR2 SMNVEV (reference sequence). With V trimmed by 6 bases and J by 5 bases, 3 bases remained unmatched. The chain's CDR3 is CASRGTGVTEAFF. CDR3 coding DNA: TGTGCCAGCAGAGGGACAGGGGTGACTGAAGCTTTCTTT.

In this sample, this clone turned up a few times. The rearrangement links TRBV28 to TRBJ1-1; maybe TRBD1 (5 bases). Germline CDR1 reads MDHEN; CDR2 reads SYDVKM. The CDR3 is 12 amino acids. Trimming removed 6 bases from V and 10 bases from J, with 15 bases in between. The CDR3 DNA reads TGTGCCAGCAGCGGAAACAGGAATGGAGCTTTCTTT. It codes for CASSGNRNGAFF.

This chain connects TRBV7-8 to TRBJ1-6; D unclear. The CDR3 covers 14 residues. The V gene lost 2 bases and the J gene lost 7 bases, with 9 bases spanning the gap. Germline V lookup: CDR1 SGHVS, CDR2 FQNEAQ. CDR3 DNA: TGTGCCAGCAGCTTATCGGCAGCGAATTCACCCCTCCACTTT. Encoded protein: CASSLSAANSPLHF.

The V gene is TRBV15, the J gene TRBJ2-5; weak D call: TRBD1 (5 bases). The ends were cut back, 4 bases at V and 4 bases at J, with 13 bases in the middle. CDR3 length equals 14 residues. CDR1 is LNHNV and CDR2 is YYDKDF in the germline V gene (reference sequence). CDR3 sequence: CATSNRQNRETQYF. The CDR3 coding sequence is TGTGCCACCAGCAACAGACAGAACAGAGAGACCCAGTACTTC.

This chain links TRBV7-2 with TRBJ2-7; no reliable D call. CDR3 length: 13 residues. Germline V gives CDR1 SGHTA, CDR2 FQGNSA. V lost 1 base to trimming and J lost 2 bases, with 6 bases between them. Here the CDR3 reads CASSLVPTYEQYF. For the CDR3, the DNA is TGTGCCAGCAGCTTAGTGCCTACCTACGAGCAGTACTTC.

This chain connects TRBV9 to TRBJ1-1, with D possibly matching TRBD1 (6 bases). The CDR3 extends over 14 amino acids. CDR1 is SGDLS, CDR2 YYNGEE, per germline. V gave up 5 bases and J gave up 7 bases, with 18 bases separating them. CDR3 DNA: TGTGCCAGCAGGTACAGGGACCAGGGAGATGAAGCTTTCTTT. Amino acid sequence: CASRYRDQGDEAFF.

The chain uses TRBV25-1 and TRBJ2-1; TRBD2 matches at 10 bases. J gave up 5 bases and V 5 bases, and 9 bases lay outside the gene matches. This CDR3 is 16 amino acids long. Per the germline V gene, CDR1 is MGHDK and CDR2 is SYGVNS. CDR3 residues: CASSLTLAGDHNEQFF. The CDR3 DNA reads TGTGCCAGCAGTCTAACCCTAGCGGGGGACCACAATGAGCAGTTCTTC.

This chain joins TRBV28 and TRBJ1-3, with D unclear. Trimming cost V 3 bases and J 0 bases, with 6 bases left between them. This CDR3 region has 14 residues. CDR1 and CDR2 from the germline V gene are MDHEN and SYDVKM. The CDR3 sequence: CASSFAASGNTIYF. The DNA of the CDR3 is TGTGCCAGCAGTTTTGCGGCCTCTGGAAACACCATATATTTT.

The chain carries TRBV10-3 and TRBJ1-3; the D is unclear. The CDR3 sequence is 13 residues long. The V gene lost 8 bases and the J gene lost 3 bases, with 11 bases spanning the gap. CDR1 ENHRY and CDR2 SYGVKD come from the germline V gene. The DNA of the CDR3 is TGTGCCATCGTTCAAGCCTTTGGAAACACCATATATTTT. This sequence encodes CAIVQAFGNTIYF.

The chain uses TRBV5-6 and TRBJ2-3; D is unresolved. The V gene lost 3 bases and the J gene lost 4 bases, with 12 bases spanning the gap. Germline V lookup: CDR1 SGHDT, CDR2 YYEEEE. This CDR3 comprises 14 residues. CDR3 sequence: CASSYTYPADTQYF. CDR3 DNA: TGTGCCAGCAGCTATACTTATCCGGCAGATACGCAGTATTTT.

The chain joins TRBV5-1 to TRBJ1-2; 7 bases match TRBD1. J gave up 11 bases and V 4 bases, and 11 bases lay outside the gene matches. Looked up from germline, CDR1 is SGHRS and CDR2 is YFSETQ. The CDR3 totals 13 residues. CDR3 in amino acids: CASSRQTGIFYTF. In DNA, the CDR3 is TGCGCCAGCAGCCGACAGACAGGGATATTTTACACCTTC.